These 9 T cell receptor beta chains were sequenced from one sample in a study of cytotoxic CD8 clonotypes in ibrutinib-treated CLL. Method: immunoSEQ multiplex PCR; TCRdb's copy keeps in-frame clones and lacks some. The table records about 150,000 clones, roughly 83% of them present only once. This material consisted of PBMCs, taken after 12 months of ibrutinib treatment. These receptors were taken from a human donor with chronic lymphocytic leukemia.

This clone has more than one count but fewer than ten. The V call is TRBV18, the J call TRBJ2-7, with D maybe TRBD2 (6 bases). The germline V gene encodes CDR1 KGHSH and CDR2 LQKENI. Trimming left V 3 bases short and J 6 bases short, with 12 bases between. CDR3 size: 13 residues. CDR3 region: CASSPGGIGEQYF. CDR3 nucleotide sequence: TGTGCCAGCTCACCGGGAGGAATCGGCGAGCAGTACTTC.

The chain combines TRBV7-2 with TRBJ2-7; TRBD2 might be the D (6 bases). In germline, CDR1 is SGHTA, CDR2 FQGNSA. The length of the CDR3 is 13 residues. Trimming left V 2 bases short and J 2 bases short, with 7 bases between. The CDR3 spells CASSLPGAYEQYF. The CDR3 bases are TGTGCCAGCAGCTTACCGGGGGCCTACGAGCAGTACTTC.

V gene TRBV23-1 combines with J gene TRBJ2-7; TRBD1 matches 8 bases. TRBV23-1 is assigned to the ORF class and has an uncertain function. Trimming cost V 8 bases and J 3 bases; bases outside gene matches: 0. CDR3 length: 11 residues. CDR3 region: CASGQGYEQYF. CDR3 DNA sequence: TGCGCCAGCGGACAGGGCTACGAGCAGTACTTC.

V gene TRBV6-1 combines with J gene TRBJ1-2; D is unresolved. CDR3 size: 13 residues. Trimming stripped 2 bases from V and 4 bases from J, with 8 bases between. From germline, CDR1 is MNHNS and CDR2 SASEGT. The CDR3 loop is CASSEPPLYGYTF. CDR3 bases: TGTGCCAGCAGTGAACCCCCCCTCTATGGCTACACCTTC.

The chain combines TRBV11-2 with TRBJ2-5; 11 bases align to TRBD2. The germline V gene encodes CDR1 SGHAT and CDR2 FQNNGV. The CDR3 is 15 residues long. V shed 6 bases and J 0 bases; nucleotides not matched to a gene: 3. The CDR3 sequence: CASRIAGGNQETQYF. The CDR3, as DNA: TGTGCCAGCAGAATAGCGGGAGGGAACCAAGAGACCCAGTACTTC.

In its sample, this clone was seen a few times. The chain carries TRBV5-1 and TRBJ2-5; D call uncertain. Trimming cost V 5 bases and J 5 bases, with 13 bases left between them. Looked up from germline, CDR1 is SGHRS and CDR2 is YFSETQ. The CDR3 covers 13 residues. CDR3 residues: CASRETHMETQYF. The CDR3 DNA is TGCGCCAGCAGGGAGACCCACATGGAGACCCAGTACTTC.

V gene TRBV5-1 combines with J gene TRBJ2-7; D ambiguous. This CDR3 is built from 13 residues. With 1 base removed from V and 5 bases from J, the gap between germline ends came to 10 bases. Looked up from germline, CDR1 is SGHRS and CDR2 is YFSETQ. CDR3 nucleotide sequence: TGCGCCAGCAGCTTGTACCCAGAGAACGAGCAGTACTTC. Translating it yields CASSLYPENEQYF.

This chain joins TRBV5-1 and TRBJ2-2; tentatively, D is TRBD1 (6 bases). Deletions cut 4 bases from V and 1 base from J, with 11 bases between. Germline-derived CDR1 and CDR2 are SGHRS and YFSETQ. This CDR3 region has 15 residues. The CDR3 sequence is CASSKRQENTGELFF. In nucleotides, the CDR3 is TGCGCCAGCAGCAAACGACAGGAGAACACCGGGGAGCTGTTTTTT.

CDR3 bases: TGTGCCAGCAGGAGTCCCGGGGGGAGTTACGAGCAGTACTTC. Protein sequence: CASRSPGGSYEQYF. The V and J genes are TRBV6-5 and TRBJ2-7; 7 positions agree with TRBD2. In germline, CDR1 is MNHEY, CDR2 SVGAGI. The CDR3 is 14 amino acids. V lost 6 bases and J lost 4; bases outside the gene matches: 9.